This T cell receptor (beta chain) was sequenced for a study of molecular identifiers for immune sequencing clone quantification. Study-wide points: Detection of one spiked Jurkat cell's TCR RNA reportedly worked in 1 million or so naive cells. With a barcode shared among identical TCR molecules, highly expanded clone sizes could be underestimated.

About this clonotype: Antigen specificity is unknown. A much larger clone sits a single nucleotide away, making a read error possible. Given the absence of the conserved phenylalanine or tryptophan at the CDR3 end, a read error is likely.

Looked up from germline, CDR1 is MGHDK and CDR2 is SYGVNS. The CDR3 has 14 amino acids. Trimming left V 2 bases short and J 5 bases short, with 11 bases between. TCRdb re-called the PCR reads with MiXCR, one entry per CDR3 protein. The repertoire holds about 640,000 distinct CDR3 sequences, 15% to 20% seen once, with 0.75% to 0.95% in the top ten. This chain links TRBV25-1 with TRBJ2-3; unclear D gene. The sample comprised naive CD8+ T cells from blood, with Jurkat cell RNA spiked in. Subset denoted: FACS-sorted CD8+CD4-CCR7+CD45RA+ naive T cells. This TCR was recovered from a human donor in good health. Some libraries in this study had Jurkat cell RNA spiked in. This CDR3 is CASSEILLGDTQYS. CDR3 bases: TGTGCCAGCAGTGAAATCTTGTTGGGAGATACGCAGTATTCT.